This TCR beta chain was sequenced during a study of blood T cell repertoires in COVID-19. Study as a whole: Nucleic acid was either cDNA or gDNA, and it came from T cells, B-cell-depleted T cells, or PBMCs.

This clone was counted only a few times. Per the original methods: Quantification of nucleated cells was approximated via reference gene primer amplification. Sequencing was performed with immunoSEQ multiplex PCR; in TCRdb, only in-frame clones are kept and a portion is missing. V and J calls and clone size are those listed in that table; D and trimming were worked out from the DNA. The sample carries 90,000 to 100,000 clones, 82% recorded once. Germline lookup yields CDR1 MDHEN and CDR2 SYDVKM. This CDR3 contains 16 residues. V lost 3 bases to trimming and J lost 5 bases; unmatched junction nucleotides: 9.

Sequencing was performed on peripheral blood. V is TRBV28 and J is TRBJ2-3; 9 bases agree with TRBD2. The sequence was obtained from a man older than 75 with acute or convalescent COVID-19. This chain's CDR3 is CASSLRSSGDKDTQYF. DNA for the CDR3: TGTGCCAGCAGTTTGAGGTCTAGCGGGGATAAAGATACGCAGTATTTT.